A selection of T cell receptor beta chains follows, all from one sample in a study of T cell changes during pregnancy in multiple sclerosis. The method was immunoSEQ multiplex PCR; TCRdb's version includes in-frame clones alone and lacks a portion of them. This sample has about 76,000 clones, with roughly 93% found just once. Sequencing was performed on peripheral blood, taken in the second trimester of pregnancy. The receptor set was obtained from a female donor with multiple sclerosis, enrolled in a pregnancy study. Both conserved end residues are part of each CDR3. A D gene is named only where the DNA matches it firmly. Not all rows give a size; the values are once, few, many and, for expanded clones, a class.

abundance: once; v_gene: TRBV10-2; j_gene: TRBJ2-1; d_gene: NA; CDR3nt: TGCGCCAGCGCCGAGGGGGTCTCCTACAATGAGCAGTTCTTC; CDR3aa: CASAEGVSYNEQFF
abundance: NA; v_gene: TRBV6-6; j_gene: TRBJ1-2; d_gene: NA; CDR3nt: TGTGCCAGCAGCACTCTGGCGACAGCTTATGGCTACACCTTC; CDR3aa: CASSTLATAYGYTF
abundance: NA; v_gene: TRBV7-2; j_gene: TRBJ1-5; d_gene: TRBD1; CDR3nt: TGTGCCAGCAGCCACACCCTACCGACAGGGGGGCTTACTGATCAGCCCCAGCATTTT; CDR3aa: CASSHTLPTGGLTDQPQHF
abundance: NA; v_gene: TRBV27; j_gene: TRBJ2-2; d_gene: TRBD2; CDR3nt: TGTGCCAGCAGTTTATTTGCGGGGGGGCGGGGGACCGGGGAGCTGTTTTTT; CDR3aa: CASSLFAGGRGTGELFF
abundance: NA; v_gene: TRBV4-1; j_gene: TRBJ1-2; d_gene: TRBD1; CDR3nt: TGCGCCAGCACGGACAGGGGAGCCTATGGCTACACCTTC; CDR3aa: CASTDRGAYGYTF
abundance: NA; v_gene: TRBV7-6; j_gene: TRBJ2-2; d_gene: NA; CDR3nt: TGTGCCAGCAGCTTAGCGGCGGCAGGGTCGAGCGGGGAGCTGTTTTTT; CDR3aa: CASSLAAAGSSGELFF
abundance: once; v_gene: TRBV6-1; j_gene: TRBJ1-4; d_gene: TRBD1; CDR3nt: TGTGCCAGCAGCTACAGGGGGATCGGTGAAAAACTGTTTTTT; CDR3aa: CASSYRGIGEKLFF
abundance: NA; v_gene: TRBV19; j_gene: TRBJ2-7; d_gene: TRBD1; CDR3nt: TGTGCCAGTAGTATTCGGACAGGGTACGAGCAGTACTTC; CDR3aa: CASSIRTGYEQYF
abundance: NA; v_gene: TRBV12-1; j_gene: TRBJ1-5; d_gene: NA; CDR3nt: TGTGCCAGCATGGGGGCGGATCAGCCCCAGCATTTT; CDR3aa: CASMGADQPQHF
abundance: NA; v_gene: TRBV2; j_gene: TRBJ2-1; d_gene: NA; CDR3nt: TGTGCCAGCAGCAGGACGGACTCCACGGGTGAGCAGTTCTTC; CDR3aa: CASSRTDSTGEQFF
abundance: NA; v_gene: TRBV10-2; j_gene: TRBJ2-5; d_gene: NA; CDR3nt: TGCGCCAGCAGTACTACCCCTCAAGAGACCCAGTACTTC; CDR3aa: CASSTTPQETQYF
abundance: NA; v_gene: TRBV19; j_gene: TRBJ2-3; d_gene: NA; CDR3nt: TGTGCCAGTAGTCTTCGGAGACCTAGCACAGATACGCAGTATTTT; CDR3aa: CASSLRRPSTDTQYF
abundance: NA; v_gene: TRBV7-3; j_gene: TRBJ2-1; d_gene: NA; CDR3nt: TGTGCCAGCAGCTTAATATCCCCGGTGCAGTTCTTC; CDR3aa: CASSLISPVQFF
abundance: NA; v_gene: TRBV29-1; j_gene: TRBJ1-5; d_gene: TRBD1; CDR3nt: TGCAGCGTTTCCCCGGGACAGTCACAGGATCAGCCCCAGCATTTT; CDR3aa: CSVSPGQSQDQPQHF
abundance: NA; v_gene: TRBV7-3; j_gene: TRBJ2-1; d_gene: TRBD2; CDR3nt: TGTGCCAGCAGCTTCCCGGGGGGCAATGAGCAGTTCTTC; CDR3aa: CASSFPGGNEQFF
abundance: NA; v_gene: TRBV28; j_gene: TRBJ1-2; d_gene: NA; CDR3nt: TGTGCCAGCAGTTCTCCTTCCGGGGGACCCTATGGCTACACCTTC; CDR3aa: CASSSPSGGPYGYTF
abundance: NA; v_gene: TRBV4-1; j_gene: TRBJ1-1; d_gene: NA; CDR3nt: TGCGCCAGCAGCCAAGTTCCAACAGGCACTGAAGCTTTCTTT; CDR3aa: CASSQVPTGTEAFF
abundance: once; v_gene: TRBV25-1; j_gene: TRBJ2-2; d_gene: NA; CDR3nt: TGTGCCAGCAGTGAGGGGACATACCCCTTCGAAATGTTTTTT; CDR3aa: CASSEGTYPFEMFF
abundance: NA; v_gene: TRBV7-9; j_gene: TRBJ2-7; d_gene: TRBD1; CDR3nt: TGTGCCAGCAGCCCCGGGACAGGGACCTACGAGCAGTACTTC; CDR3aa: CASSPGTGTYEQYF
abundance: NA; v_gene: TRBV27; j_gene: TRBJ1-4; d_gene: NA; CDR3nt: TGTGCCAGCAGTTTATCGAAGACACCTGAAAAACTGTTTTTT; CDR3aa: CASSLSKTPEKLFF
abundance: NA; v_gene: TRBV5-8; j_gene: TRBJ2-1; d_gene: NA; CDR3nt: TGTGCCAGCAGCGTTGTAACTAGATCGGCCTACAATGAGCAGTTCTTC; CDR3aa: CASSVVTRSAYNEQFF
abundance: once; v_gene: TRBV7-9; j_gene: TRBJ2-7; d_gene: NA; CDR3nt: TGTGCCAGCAGCAGCGACGGTTCCTACGAGCAGTACTTC; CDR3aa: CASSSDGSYEQYF
abundance: once; v_gene: TRBV18; j_gene: TRBJ1-1; d_gene: TRBD1; CDR3nt: TGTGCCAGCTCACCACTGACAGGGGGCCAGGGGACTGAAGCTTTCTTT; CDR3aa: CASSPLTGGQGTEAFF
abundance: NA; v_gene: TRBV6-5; j_gene: TRBJ2-7; d_gene: NA; CDR3nt: TGTGCCAGCAGTTACTCCAGCGATCACGAGCAGTACTTC; CDR3aa: CASSYSSDHEQYF
abundance: NA; v_gene: TRBV7-8; j_gene: TRBJ1-6; d_gene: NA; CDR3nt: TGTGCCAGCAGCTTGGAGTCAGCCTCCTATAATTCACCCCTCCACTTT; CDR3aa: CASSLESASYNSPLHF
abundance: NA; v_gene: TRBV25-1; j_gene: TRBJ2-2; d_gene: NA; CDR3nt: TGTGCCAGCAGTACCGCCGGGAAAGCAAACACCGGGGAGCTGTTTTTT; CDR3aa: CASSTAGKANTGELFF
abundance: once; v_gene: TRBV10-3; j_gene: TRBJ2-6; d_gene: TRBD1; CDR3nt: TGTGCCATCAGTACAGACAGGGTTGGGGCCAACGTCCTGACTTTC; CDR3aa: CAISTDRVGANVLTF
abundance: NA; v_gene: TRBV4-1; j_gene: TRBJ2-7; d_gene: NA; CDR3nt: TGCGCCAGCAGCCAGGCAGGGGCGTTAGCGCAGTACTTC; CDR3aa: CASSQAGALAQYF
abundance: NA; v_gene: TRBV27; j_gene: TRBJ1-2; d_gene: NA; CDR3nt: TGTGCCAGCAGTTTAAAGGCGGGGGATGGCTACACCTTC; CDR3aa: CASSLKAGDGYTF
abundance: NA; v_gene: TRBV4-1; j_gene: TRBJ2-6; d_gene: TRBD1; CDR3nt: TGCGCCAGCAGCCACCCGGGACAGGGAAGCTCTGGGGCCAACGTCCTGACTTTC; CDR3aa: CASSHPGQGSSGANVLTF
abundance: NA; v_gene: TRBV6-5; j_gene: TRBJ2-5; d_gene: TRBD2; CDR3nt: TGTGCCAGCAGTTTTGTGTCTAGCGGGAGTAGGAAGACCCAGTACTTC; CDR3aa: CASSFVSSGSRKTQYF
abundance: NA; v_gene: TRBV6-5; j_gene: TRBJ2-7; d_gene: TRBD2; CDR3nt: TGTGCCAGCAGATCCCTAGCGGGGGGCCCCTACGAGCAGTACTTC; CDR3aa: CASRSLAGGPYEQYF
abundance: NA; v_gene: TRBV5-1; j_gene: TRBJ1-6; d_gene: NA; CDR3nt: TGCGCCAGCAGCTTTGAGATCTCCTATAATTCACCCCTCCACTTT; CDR3aa: CASSFEISYNSPLHF
abundance: NA; v_gene: TRBV6-1; j_gene: TRBJ1-5; d_gene: TRBD1; CDR3nt: TGTGCCAGCAGTGCCAAGACAGGGGGCGGTCAGCCCCAGCATTTT; CDR3aa: CASSAKTGGGQPQHF
abundance: NA; v_gene: TRBV6-5; j_gene: TRBJ2-2; d_gene: NA; CDR3nt: TGTGCCAGCAGTTACTACGGAGCGAACACCGGGGAGCTGTTTTTT; CDR3aa: CASSYYGANTGELFF
abundance: NA; v_gene: TRBV5-5; j_gene: TRBJ1-4; d_gene: NA; CDR3nt: TGTGCCAGCAGCTCATCGGGACTGGAGGGTGAAAAACTGTTTTTT; CDR3aa: CASSSSGLEGEKLFF
abundance: NA; v_gene: TRBV7-6; j_gene: TRBJ2-2; d_gene: TRBD2; CDR3nt: TGTGCCAGCAGCTTAGTTCTAGCGGGGGGGCCGCGGGAGCTGTTTTTT; CDR3aa: CASSLVLAGGPRELFF
abundance: NA; v_gene: TRBV7-3; j_gene: TRBJ2-3; d_gene: TRBD2; CDR3nt: TGTGCCAGCAGCTTACTCGGGGGGTCGAGCACAGATACGCAGTATTTT; CDR3aa: CASSLLGGSSTDTQYF
abundance: NA; v_gene: TRBV19; j_gene: TRBJ1-1; d_gene: TRBD1; CDR3nt: TGTGCCAGCTTCTCCGGGACAGGCAAGTTCTTT; CDR3aa: CASFSGTGKFF
abundance: NA; v_gene: TRBV6-1; j_gene: TRBJ2-3; d_gene: TRBD2; CDR3nt: TGTGCCAGCAGCGCGACTAGCGGGGGGGCAGATACGCAGTATTTT; CDR3aa: CASSATSGGADTQYF
abundance: once; v_gene: TRBV7-3; j_gene: TRBJ2-7; d_gene: TRBD2; CDR3nt: TGTGCCAGCTCCGATAGCGGGGGGGCTGTCTACGAGCAGTACTTC; CDR3aa: CASSDSGGAVYEQYF
abundance: NA; v_gene: TRBV6-4; j_gene: TRBJ2-3; d_gene: TRBD2; CDR3nt: TGTGCCAGCAGTGACTTAGCGGGGGGGCCAGATACGCAGTATTTT; CDR3aa: CASSDLAGGPDTQYF
abundance: NA; v_gene: TRBV7-3; j_gene: TRBJ2-2; d_gene: NA; CDR3nt: TGTGCCAGCAGCCTCGCAGTGAACACCGGGGAGCTGTTTTTT; CDR3aa: CASSLAVNTGELFF
abundance: NA; v_gene: TRBV6-4; j_gene: TRBJ2-2; d_gene: NA; CDR3nt: TGTGCCAGCAGTGACTCGTCAGGAGGCACCGGGGAGCTGTTTTTT; CDR3aa: CASSDSSGGTGELFF